Below, 5 T cell receptor beta chains from the same sample are listed, as sequenced in a study of regulatory and conventional T cells in breast cancer. Using its own MiXCR run on the PCR reads, TCRdb lists one record per CDR3 protein. The sample consists of around 15,000 distinct CDR3 sequences, approximately 29% of them appearing once. Sequences were obtained from conventional T cells from blood. The receptor source for this set is a female donor in good health.

The rearrangement joins TRBV29-1 to TRBJ2-1, with D unclear. The CDR3 length is 14 residues. V dropped 4 bases and J dropped 8 bases, with 18 bases sitting between them. The germline V gene has CDR1 SQVTM and CDR2 ANQGSEA. The CDR3 region is CSVASLVHGDEQFF. CDR3 DNA: TGCAGCGTTGCTTCGCTAGTCCACGGCGATGAGCAGTTCTTC.

This clonotype was recorded a few times. This chain uses TRBV7-2 with TRBJ2-1; 11 nucleotides agree with TRBD2. This CDR3 spans 14 amino acids. CDR1 and CDR2 from the germline V gene are SGHTA and FQGNSA. V trimming: 4 bases; J trimming: 6 bases; junction bases outside the gene matches: 2. The DNA of the CDR3 is TGTGCCAGCAGCTCCGGGACTAGCGGCAATGAGCAGTTCTTC. The encoded protein is CASSSGTSGNEQFF.

This clonotype is deemed medium-sized. The chain couples TRBV2 to TRBJ2-1, with 7 bases aligning to TRBD2. Unmatched junction bases numbered 4, after V lost 7 bases and J lost 4 bases. CDR1 SNHLY and CDR2 FYNNEI come from the germline V gene. This CDR3 is 13 amino acids long. This CDR3 is CASTPAGYNEQFF. For the CDR3, the DNA is TGTGCCAGCACCCCAGCGGGATACAATGAGCAGTTCTTC.

The rearrangement uses TRBV6-1 and TRBJ2-7; D is undetermined. Germline CDR1 is MNHNS and CDR2 is SASEGT. This CDR3 spans 12 amino acids. V lost 7 bases and J lost 3, with 10 bases in between. The CDR3 nucleotides read TGTGCCAGCAACGAAACCTGCTACGAGCAGTACTTC. Residues: CASNETCYEQYF.

The table lists this clonotype with a few counts. The chain recombines TRBV12-3 or TRBV12-4 with TRBJ1-1, with D possibly being TRBD1 (5 bases). The CDR3 covers 15 residues. Deletions cut 3 bases from V and 4 bases from J, with 15 bases between. The CDR3 bases are TGTGCCAGCAGTTTCTATCCGGGACGCGGCACTGAAGCTTTCTTT. This sequence encodes CASSFYPGRGTEAFF.